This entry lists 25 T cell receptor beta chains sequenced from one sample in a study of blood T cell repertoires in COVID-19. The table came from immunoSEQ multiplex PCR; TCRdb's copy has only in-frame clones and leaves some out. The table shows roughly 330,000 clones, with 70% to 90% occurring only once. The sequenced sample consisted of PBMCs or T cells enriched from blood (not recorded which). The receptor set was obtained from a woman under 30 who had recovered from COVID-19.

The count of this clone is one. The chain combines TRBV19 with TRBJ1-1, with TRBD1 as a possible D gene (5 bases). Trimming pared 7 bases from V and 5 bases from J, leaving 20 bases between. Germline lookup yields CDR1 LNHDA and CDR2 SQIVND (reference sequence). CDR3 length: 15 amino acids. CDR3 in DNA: TGTGCCAGTACCCCTTGGTTGGGGGGGGAGACTGAAGCTTTCTTT. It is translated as CASTPWLGGETEAFF. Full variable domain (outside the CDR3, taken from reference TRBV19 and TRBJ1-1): DGGITQSPKYLFRKEGQNVTLSCEQNLNHDAMYWYRQDPGQGLRLIYYSQIVNDFQKGDIAEGYSVSREKKESFPLTVTSAQKNPTAFYLCASTPWLGGETEAFFGQGTRLTVV.

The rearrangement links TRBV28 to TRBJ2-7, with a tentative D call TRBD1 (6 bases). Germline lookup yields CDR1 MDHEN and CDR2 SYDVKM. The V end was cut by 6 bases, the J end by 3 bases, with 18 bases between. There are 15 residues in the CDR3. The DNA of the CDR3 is TGTGCCAGCAGACTATCGGACAGCACCTTCTACGAGCAGTACTTC. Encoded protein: CASRLSDSTFYEQYF.

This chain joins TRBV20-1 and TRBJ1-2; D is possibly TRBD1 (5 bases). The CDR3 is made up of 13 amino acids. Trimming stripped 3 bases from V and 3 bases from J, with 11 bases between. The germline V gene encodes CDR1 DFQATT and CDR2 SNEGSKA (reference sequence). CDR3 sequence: CSASRGSDYGYTF. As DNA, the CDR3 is TGCAGTGCTAGTCGGGGGAGCGACTATGGCTACACCTTC.

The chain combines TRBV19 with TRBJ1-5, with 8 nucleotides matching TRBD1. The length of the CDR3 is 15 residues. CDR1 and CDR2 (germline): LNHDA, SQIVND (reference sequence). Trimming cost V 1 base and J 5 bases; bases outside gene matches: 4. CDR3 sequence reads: CASSIAGTGYQPQHF. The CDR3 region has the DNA TGTGCCAGTAGTATAGCGGGGACAGGCTATCAGCCCCAGCATTTT.

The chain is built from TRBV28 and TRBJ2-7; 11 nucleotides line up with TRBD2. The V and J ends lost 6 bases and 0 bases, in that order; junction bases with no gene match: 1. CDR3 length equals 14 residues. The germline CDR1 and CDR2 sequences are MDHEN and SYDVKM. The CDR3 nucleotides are TGTGCCAGCAGCACTAGCGGGGGCTCCTACGAGCAGTACTTC. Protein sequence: CASSTSGGSYEQYF. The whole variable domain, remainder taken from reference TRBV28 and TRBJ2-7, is DVKVTQSSRYLVKRTGEKVFLECVQDMDHENMFWYRQDPGLGLRLIYFSYDVKMKEKGDIPEGYSVSREKKERFSLILESASTNQTSMYLCASSTSGGSYEQYFGPGTRLTVT.

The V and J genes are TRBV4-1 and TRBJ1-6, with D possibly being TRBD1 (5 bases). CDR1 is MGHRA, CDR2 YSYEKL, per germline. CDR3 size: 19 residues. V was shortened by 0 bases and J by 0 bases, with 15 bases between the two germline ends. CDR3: CASSQDVKQGSSYNSPLHF. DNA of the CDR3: TGCGCCAGCAGCCAAGATGTGAAGCAGGGAAGCTCCTATAATTCACCCCTCCACTTT.

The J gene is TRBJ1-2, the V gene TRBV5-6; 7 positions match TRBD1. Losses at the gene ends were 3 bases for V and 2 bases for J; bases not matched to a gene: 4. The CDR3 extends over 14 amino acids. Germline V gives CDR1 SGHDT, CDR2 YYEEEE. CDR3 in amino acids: CASSSQQGNYGYTF. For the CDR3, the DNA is TGTGCCAGCAGCTCTCAACAGGGGAACTATGGCTACACCTTC.

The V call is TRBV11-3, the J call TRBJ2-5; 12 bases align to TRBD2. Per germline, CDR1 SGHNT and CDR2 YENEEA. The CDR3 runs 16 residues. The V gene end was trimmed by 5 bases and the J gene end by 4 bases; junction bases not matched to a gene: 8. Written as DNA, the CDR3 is TGTGCCAGCAGCGAAGGACTGGGACTAGCGGGAGAGACCCAGTACTTC. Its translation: CASSEGLGLAGETQYF.

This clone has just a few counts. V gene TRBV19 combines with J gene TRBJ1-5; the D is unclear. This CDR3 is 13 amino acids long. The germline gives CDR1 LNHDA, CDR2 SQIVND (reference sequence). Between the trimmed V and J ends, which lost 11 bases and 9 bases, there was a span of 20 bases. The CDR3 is CASTTGLASPQHF. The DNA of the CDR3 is TGTGCCTCAACCACTGGACTGGCCTCGCCCCAGCATTTT.

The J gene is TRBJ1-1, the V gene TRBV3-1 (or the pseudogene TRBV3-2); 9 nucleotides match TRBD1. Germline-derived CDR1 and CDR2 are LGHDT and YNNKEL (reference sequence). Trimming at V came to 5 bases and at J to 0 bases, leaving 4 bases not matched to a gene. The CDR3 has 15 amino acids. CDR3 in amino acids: CASSGQGKLNTEAFF. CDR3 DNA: TGTGCCAGCAGCGGACAGGGGAAGTTGAACACTGAAGCTTTCTTT.

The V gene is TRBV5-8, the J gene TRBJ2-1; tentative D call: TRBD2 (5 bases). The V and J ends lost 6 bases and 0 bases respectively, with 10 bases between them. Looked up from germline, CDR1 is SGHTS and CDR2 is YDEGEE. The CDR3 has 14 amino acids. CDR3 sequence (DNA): TGTGCCAGCATATTCGGGAACTCCTACAATGAGCAGTTCTTC. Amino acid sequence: CASIFGNSYNEQFF.

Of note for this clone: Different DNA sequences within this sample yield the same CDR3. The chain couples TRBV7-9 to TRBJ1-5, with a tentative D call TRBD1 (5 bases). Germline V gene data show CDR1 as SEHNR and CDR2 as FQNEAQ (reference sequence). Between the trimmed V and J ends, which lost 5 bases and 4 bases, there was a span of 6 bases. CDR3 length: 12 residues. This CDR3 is CASSAGNQPQHF. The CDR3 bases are TGTGCCAGCAGCGCAGGGAATCAGCCCCAGCATTTT. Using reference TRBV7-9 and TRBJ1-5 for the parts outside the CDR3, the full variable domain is DTGVSQNPRHKITKRGQNVTFRCDPISEHNRLYWYRQTLGQGPEFLTYFQNEAQLEKSRLLSDRFSAERPKGSFSTLEIQRTEQGDSAMYLCASSAGNQPQHFGDGTRLSIL.

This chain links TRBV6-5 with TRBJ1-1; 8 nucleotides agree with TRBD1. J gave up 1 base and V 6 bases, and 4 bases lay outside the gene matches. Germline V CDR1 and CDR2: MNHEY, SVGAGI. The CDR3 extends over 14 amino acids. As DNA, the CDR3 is TGTGCCAGCAGGGCGGGACAGGAGAACACTGAAGCTTTCTTT. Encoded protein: CASRAGQENTEAFF.

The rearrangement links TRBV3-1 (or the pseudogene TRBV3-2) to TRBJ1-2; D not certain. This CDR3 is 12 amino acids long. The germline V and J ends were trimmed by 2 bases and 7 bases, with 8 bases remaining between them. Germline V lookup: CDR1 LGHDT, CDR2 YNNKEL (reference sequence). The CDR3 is CASSQSGGGYTF. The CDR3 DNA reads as TGTGCCAGCAGCCAATCGGGAGGTGGCTACACCTTC.

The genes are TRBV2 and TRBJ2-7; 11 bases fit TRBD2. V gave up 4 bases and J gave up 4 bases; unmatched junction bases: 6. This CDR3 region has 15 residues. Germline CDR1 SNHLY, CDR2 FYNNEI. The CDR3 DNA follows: TGTGCCAGCAGTGCTACTAGCGGGGGCCCTTACGAGCAGTACTTC. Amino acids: CASSATSGGPYEQYF. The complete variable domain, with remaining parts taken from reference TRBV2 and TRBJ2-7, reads EPEVTQTPSHQVTQMGQEVILRCVPISNHLYFYWYRQILGQKVEFLVSFYNNEISEKSEIFDDQFSVERPDGSNFTLKIRSTKLEDSAMYFCASSATSGGPYEQYFGPGTRLTVT.

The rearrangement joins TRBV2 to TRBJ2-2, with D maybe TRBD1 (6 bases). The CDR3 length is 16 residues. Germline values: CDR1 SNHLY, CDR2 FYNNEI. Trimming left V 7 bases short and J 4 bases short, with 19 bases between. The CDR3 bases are TGTGCCAGCACTGGCTACGAGGGGGTATTCACCGGGGAGCTGTTTTTT. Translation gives CASTGYEGVFTGELFF.

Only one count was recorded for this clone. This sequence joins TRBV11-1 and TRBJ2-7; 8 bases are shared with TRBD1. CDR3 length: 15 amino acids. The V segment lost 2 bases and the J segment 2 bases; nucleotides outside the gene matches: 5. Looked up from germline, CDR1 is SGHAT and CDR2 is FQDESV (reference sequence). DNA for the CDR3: TGTGCCAGCAGCTTACTATCACAGGGGGCCTACGAGCAGTACTTC. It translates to CASSLLSQGAYEQYF.

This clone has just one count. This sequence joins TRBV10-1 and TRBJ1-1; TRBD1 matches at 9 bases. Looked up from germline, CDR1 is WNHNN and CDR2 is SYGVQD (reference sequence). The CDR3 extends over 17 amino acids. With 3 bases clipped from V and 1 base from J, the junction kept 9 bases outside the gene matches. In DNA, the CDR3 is TGCGCCAGCAGTGATTCCGGGACAGGGAAAGCGAACACTGAAGCTTTCTTT. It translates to CASSDSGTGKANTEAFF.

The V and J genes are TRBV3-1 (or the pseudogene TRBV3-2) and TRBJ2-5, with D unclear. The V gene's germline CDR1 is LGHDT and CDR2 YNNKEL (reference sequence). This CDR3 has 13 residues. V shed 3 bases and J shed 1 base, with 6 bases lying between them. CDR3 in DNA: TGTGCCAGCAGCCAGACACTCCAAGAGACCCAGTACTTC. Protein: CASSQTLQETQYF.

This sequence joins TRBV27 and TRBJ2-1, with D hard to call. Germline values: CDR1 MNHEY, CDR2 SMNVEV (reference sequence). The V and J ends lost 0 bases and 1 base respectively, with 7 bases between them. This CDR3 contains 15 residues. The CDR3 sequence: CASSLSSLSYNEQFF. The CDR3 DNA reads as TGTGCCAGCAGTTTATCTTCACTATCCTACAATGAGCAGTTCTTC.

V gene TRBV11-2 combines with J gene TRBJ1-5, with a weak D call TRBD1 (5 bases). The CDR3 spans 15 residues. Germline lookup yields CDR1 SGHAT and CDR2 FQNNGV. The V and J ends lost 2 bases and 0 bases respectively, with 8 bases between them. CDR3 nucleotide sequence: TGTGCCAGCAGCTTATGGGGGGGTAGCAATCAGCCCCAGCATTTT. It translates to CASSLWGGSNQPQHF. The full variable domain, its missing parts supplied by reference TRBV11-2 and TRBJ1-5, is EAGVAQSPRYKIIEKRQSVAFWCNPISGHATLYWYQQILGQGPKLLIQFQNNGVVDDSQLPKDRFSAERLKGVDSTLKIQPAKLEDSAVYLCASSLWGGSNQPQHFGDGTRLSIL.

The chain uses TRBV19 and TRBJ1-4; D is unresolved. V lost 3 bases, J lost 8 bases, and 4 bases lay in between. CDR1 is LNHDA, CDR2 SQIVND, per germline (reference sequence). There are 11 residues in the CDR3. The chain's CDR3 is CASSIREKLFF. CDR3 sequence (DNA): TGTGCCAGTAGTATCCGGGAAAAACTGTTTTTT.

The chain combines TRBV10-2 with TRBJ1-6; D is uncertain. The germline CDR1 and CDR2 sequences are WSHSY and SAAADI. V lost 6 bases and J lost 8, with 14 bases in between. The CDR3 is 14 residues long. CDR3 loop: CASRTGRFDSPLHF. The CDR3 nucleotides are TGCGCCAGCAGGACCGGGAGATTCGATTCACCCCTCCACTTT.

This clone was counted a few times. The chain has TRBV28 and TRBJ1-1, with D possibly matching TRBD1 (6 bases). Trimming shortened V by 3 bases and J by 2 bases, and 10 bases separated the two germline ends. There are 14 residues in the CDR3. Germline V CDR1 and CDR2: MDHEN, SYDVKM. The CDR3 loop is CASSLSGGNTEAFF. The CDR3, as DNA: TGTGCCAGCAGTTTGTCGGGGGGCAACACTGAAGCTTTCTTT. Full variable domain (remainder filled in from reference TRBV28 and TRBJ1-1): DVKVTQSSRYLVKRTGEKVFLECVQDMDHENMFWYRQDPGLGLRLIYFSYDVKMKEKGDIPEGYSVSREKKERFSLILESASTNQTSMYLCASSLSGGNTEAFFGQGTRLTVV.

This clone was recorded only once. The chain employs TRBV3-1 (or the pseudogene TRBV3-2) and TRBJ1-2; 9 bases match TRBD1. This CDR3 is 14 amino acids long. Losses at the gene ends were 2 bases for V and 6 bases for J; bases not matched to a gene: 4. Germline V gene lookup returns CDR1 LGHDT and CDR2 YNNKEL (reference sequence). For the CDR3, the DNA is TGTGCCAGCAGCCAATTACAGGGGGCCAATGGCTACACCTTC. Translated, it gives CASSQLQGANGYTF.